The 17 T cell receptor beta chains listed next were all sequenced from one sample in a study of cytomegalovirus exposure and HLA in healthy donors (dated by TCRdb to about 2017). Libraries were prepared through the immunoSEQ multiplex PCR assay. As stored in TCRdb, this immuneACCESS dataset retains in-frame rearrangements with V and J assigned. A fraction of the clones does not appear; measured against another copy, unresolved V genes explain less than half of the discrepancy, and the remainder lacks a known reason. For this sample the table gives fewer than 150,000 clones, of which 70% to 90% were detected only once. Clones ranked in the top ten supply 7.5% to 10% of the sample. The source material was PBMCs. The receptors come from a woman aged 18-29 years in good health and CMV-seropositive.

The chain is built from TRBV6-5 and TRBJ2-3, with unresolved D. V was shortened by 6 bases and J by 6 bases, with 7 bases between the two germline ends. CDR3 length: 11 amino acids. From germline, CDR1 is MNHEY and CDR2 SVGAGI. Here the CDR3 reads CASRRADTQYF. CDR3 in DNA: TGTGCCAGCAGACGTGCGGATACGCAGTATTTT.

The V call is TRBV4-3, the J call TRBJ1-2, with D possibly matching TRBD1 (5 bases). The CDR3 totals 15 residues. CDR1 is LGHNA and CDR2 is YSLEER in the germline V gene. V shed 0 bases and J shed 7 bases, with 15 bases lying between them. The CDR3 nucleotides are TGCGCCAGCAGCCAAGACTCCGGGGGGTCTCGTGGCTACACCTTC. This codes for CASSQDSGGSRGYTF.

The chain links TRBV2 to TRBJ2-1; 10 bases fit TRBD2. V shed 1 base and J 11 bases; nucleotides not matched to a gene: 2. The CDR3 contains 13 residues. Germline CDR1 and CDR2: SNHLY and FYNNEI. CDR3 DNA sequence: TGTGCCAGCAGTGAAGGGACTAGCGGACAGCAGTTCTTC. Translated, it gives CASSEGTSGQQFF.

This rearrangement joins TRBV2 to TRBJ1-1, with TRBD1 as a possible D gene (5 bases). CDR1 and CDR2 (germline): SNHLY, FYNNEI. The V gene lost 5 bases and the J gene lost 4 bases, with 14 bases spanning the gap. This CDR3 has 14 amino acids. The CDR3, as DNA: TGTGCCAGCAGTATTCAGGGTTTGGGCACTGAAGCTTTCTTT. It yields the protein CASSIQGLGTEAFF.

In this sample, this clone turned up once. The CDR3 sequence is CASSFAGQGTDTQYF. CDR3 nucleotide sequence: TGCGCCAGCAGCTTCGCGGGACAGGGGACAGATACGCAGTATTTT. The chain carries TRBV5-1 and TRBJ2-3; 10 bases match TRBD1. With V trimmed by 2 bases and J by 3 bases, 3 bases remained unmatched. CDR1 and CDR2 (germline): SGHRS, YFSETQ. This CDR3 has 15 residues.

Here the CDR3 reads CASSLASGGAGTGELFF. The DNA of the CDR3 is TGCGCCAGCAGCTTGGCAAGCGGGGGGGCCGGAACCGGGGAGCTGTTTTTT. The chain uses TRBV5-1 and TRBJ2-2; 10 bases align to TRBD2. The J segment lost 5 bases and the V segment lost 0 bases, leaving 7 bases of the junction unmatched. From germline, CDR1 is SGHRS and CDR2 YFSETQ. The CDR3 has 17 amino acids.

This clone appeared once. The V call is TRBV7-9, the J call TRBJ1-1; 8 bases match TRBD1. There are 15 residues in the CDR3. The V and J ends lost 5 bases and 5 bases, in that order; junction bases with no gene match: 10. Germline CDR1 and CDR2: SEHNR and FQNEAQ (reference sequence). Written as DNA, the CDR3 is TGTGCCAGCAGCCCTCAGGGGGCAGTCGAAACTGAAGCTTTCTTT. This gives the protein CASSPQGAVETEAFF.

Here the CDR3 reads CASSPQGVNIQYF. The CDR3 region has the DNA TGTGCCAGCAGCCCTCAGGGGGTGAACATTCAGTACTTC. The chain is built from TRBV7-9 and TRBJ2-4; 7 bases match TRBD1. The CDR3 is made up of 13 amino acids. From germline, CDR1 is SEHNR and CDR2 FQNEAQ (reference sequence). The J segment lost 7 bases and the V segment lost 5 bases, leaving 5 bases of the junction unmatched. The full variable domain, its missing parts supplied by reference TRBV7-9 and TRBJ2-4, is DTGVSQNPRHKITKRGQNVTFRCDPISEHNRLYWYRQTLGQGPEFLTYFQNEAQLEKSRLLSDRFSAERPKGSFSTLEIQRTEQGDSAMYLCASSPQGVNIQYFGAGTRLSVL.

The chain recombines TRBV4-1 with TRBJ1-6; D gene ambiguous. Trimming took 0 bases from V and 3 from J, leaving 6 bases between them. Germline V gene sequence: CDR1 MGHRA, CDR2 YSYEKL. The CDR3 spans 15 residues. The DNA of the CDR3 is TGCGCCAGCAGCCAAGATGGCCACTATAATTCACCCCTCCACTTT. Translated, it gives CASSQDGHYNSPLHF.

This rearrangement joins TRBV29-1 to TRBJ2-7; TRBD1 aligns across 7 bases. Unmatched junction bases numbered 6, after V lost 2 bases and J lost 5 bases. CDR3 length: 13 amino acids. Germline V lookup: CDR1 SQVTM, CDR2 ANQGSEA. The CDR3 bases are TGCAGCGTTGAACAGACGACAGGGAACGAGCAGTACTTC. Residues: CSVEQTTGNEQYF.

The J gene is TRBJ1-1, the V gene TRBV5-1, with D perhaps matching TRBD1 (6 bases). CDR3 length: 17 residues. With 0 bases removed from V and 0 bases from J, the gap between germline ends came to 15 bases. The germline CDR1 and CDR2 sequences are SGHRS and YFSETQ. The CDR3 DNA reads TGCGCCAGCAGCTTGGATGCCCGCAGGGGTGTGAACACTGAAGCTTTCTTT. This encodes CASSLDARRGVNTEAFF.

The CDR3 nucleotides read TGTGCCAGCAGTGAATCAGGGGGCTTTGAAGCTTTCTTT. This translates into CASSESGGFEAFF. The chain combines TRBV6-1 with TRBJ1-1, with 8 bases that match TRBD1. The V gene's germline CDR1 is MNHNS and CDR2 SASEGT. The CDR3 is 13 amino acids. V shed 2 bases, J shed 7 bases, and the junction held 3 bases outside the gene matches.

V gene TRBV28 combines with J gene TRBJ2-7; 10 positions match TRBD1. V lost 7 bases and J lost 4; bases outside the gene matches: 16. The CDR3 is made up of 17 amino acids. Germline V gene data show CDR1 as MDHEN and CDR2 as SYDVKM. This chain's CDR3 is CASTFRVGGQGSYEQYF. In DNA form, the CDR3 reads TGTGCCAGCACATTTAGGGTGGGGGGACAGGGGTCTTACGAGCAGTACTTC.

This clone was recorded once. The rearrangement uses TRBV4-1 and TRBJ2-2; TRBD2 matches 7 bases. The CDR3 runs 15 residues. With V trimmed by 3 bases and J by 6 bases, 7 bases remained unmatched. CDR1 and CDR2 from the germline V gene are MGHRA and YSYEKL. The CDR3 protein is CASSQLAEVAGELFF. CDR3 coding DNA: TGCGCCAGCAGCCAGCTAGCGGAAGTCGCCGGGGAGCTGTTTTTT.

The chain recombines TRBV9 with TRBJ2-1; weak D call: TRBD1 (6 bases). The germline CDR1 and CDR2 sequences are SGDLS and YYNGEE. Trimming stripped 4 bases from V and 0 bases from J, with 17 bases between. This CDR3 has 17 residues. CDR3 in DNA: TGTGCCAGCAGCCCGGACAGCTTCTATAGCTCCTACAATGAGCAGTTCTTC. Translated, it gives CASSPDSFYSSYNEQFF.

The rearrangement links TRBV2 to TRBJ2-5; TRBD2 matches 10 bases. The CDR3 runs 19 residues. CDR1 is SNHLY and CDR2 is FYNNEI in the germline V gene. J was trimmed by 3 bases and V by 5 bases; bases with no gene match: 18. CDR3 loop: CASSPQDIRLAGLKETQYF. The CDR3 coding sequence is TGTGCCAGCAGTCCTCAAGACATACGACTAGCGGGTCTAAAAGAGACCCAGTACTTC.

CDR3 DNA sequence: TGCAGCGTCTCCGGGGGGATTTATGGCTACACCTTC. Translated: CSVSGGIYGYTF. The V call is TRBV29-1, the J call TRBJ1-2; TRBD1 is a possible D gene (5 bases). Trimming pared 6 bases from V and 5 bases from J, leaving 13 bases between. The CDR3 consists of 12 residues. Germline values: CDR1 SQVTM, CDR2 ANQGSEA. The complete variable domain, with remaining parts taken from reference TRBV29-1 and TRBJ1-2, reads SAVISQKPSRDICQRGTSLTIQCQVDSQVTMMFWYRQQPGQSLTLIATANQGSEATYESGFVIDKFPISRPNLTFSTLTVSNMSPEDSSIYLCSVSGGIYGYTFGSGTRLTVV.